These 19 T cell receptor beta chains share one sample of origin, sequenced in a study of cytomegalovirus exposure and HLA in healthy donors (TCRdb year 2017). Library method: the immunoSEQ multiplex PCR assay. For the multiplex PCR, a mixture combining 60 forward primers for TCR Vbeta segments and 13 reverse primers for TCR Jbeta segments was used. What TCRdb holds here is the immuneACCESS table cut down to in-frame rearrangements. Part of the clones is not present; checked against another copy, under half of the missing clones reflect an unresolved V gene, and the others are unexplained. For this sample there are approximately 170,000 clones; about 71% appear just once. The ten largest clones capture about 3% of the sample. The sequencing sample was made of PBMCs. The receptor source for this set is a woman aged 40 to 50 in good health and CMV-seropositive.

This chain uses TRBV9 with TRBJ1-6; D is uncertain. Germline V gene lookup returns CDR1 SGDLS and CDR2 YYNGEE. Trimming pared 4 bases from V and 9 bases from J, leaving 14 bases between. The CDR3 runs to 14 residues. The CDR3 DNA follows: TGTGCCAGCAGCTTTGGCGGGGTTAGTTCACCCCTCCACTTT. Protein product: CASSFGGVSSPLHF.

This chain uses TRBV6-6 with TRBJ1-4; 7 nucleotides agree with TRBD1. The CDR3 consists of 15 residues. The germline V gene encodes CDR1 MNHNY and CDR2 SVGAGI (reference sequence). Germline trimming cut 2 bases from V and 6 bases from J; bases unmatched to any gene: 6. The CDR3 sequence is CASSYMWTGDEKLFF. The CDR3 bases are TGTGCCAGCAGTTACATGTGGACAGGCGATGAAAAACTGTTTTTT.

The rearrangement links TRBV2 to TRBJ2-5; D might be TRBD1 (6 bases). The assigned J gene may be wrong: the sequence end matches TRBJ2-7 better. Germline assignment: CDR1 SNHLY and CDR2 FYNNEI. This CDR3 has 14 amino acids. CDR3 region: CASSDDRFTYEQYF. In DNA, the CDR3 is TGTGCCAGCAGCGACGACAGGTTTACCTACGAGCAGTACTTC.

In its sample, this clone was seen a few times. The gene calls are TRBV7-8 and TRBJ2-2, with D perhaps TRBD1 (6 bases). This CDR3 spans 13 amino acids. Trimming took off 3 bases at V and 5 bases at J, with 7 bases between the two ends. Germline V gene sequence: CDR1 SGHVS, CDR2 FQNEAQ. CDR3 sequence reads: CASSFRGTGELFF. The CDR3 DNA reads TGTGCCAGCAGCTTCAGGGGAACCGGGGAGCTGTTTTTT.

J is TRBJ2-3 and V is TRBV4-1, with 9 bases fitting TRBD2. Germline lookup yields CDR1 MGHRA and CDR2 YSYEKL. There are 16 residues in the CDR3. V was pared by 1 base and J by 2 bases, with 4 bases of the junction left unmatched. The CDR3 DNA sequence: TGCGCCAGCAGCCAAGTTCTAGCGGGGTTCACAGATACGCAGTATTTT. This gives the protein CASSQVLAGFTDTQYF.

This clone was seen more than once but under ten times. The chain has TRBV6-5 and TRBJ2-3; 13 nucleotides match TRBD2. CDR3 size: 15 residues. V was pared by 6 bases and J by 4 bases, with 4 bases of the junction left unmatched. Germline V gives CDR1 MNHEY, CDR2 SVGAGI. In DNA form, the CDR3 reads TGTGCCAGCAGCAAGGGACTAGCGGGACCAGATACGCAGTATTTT. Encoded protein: CASSKGLAGPDTQYF.

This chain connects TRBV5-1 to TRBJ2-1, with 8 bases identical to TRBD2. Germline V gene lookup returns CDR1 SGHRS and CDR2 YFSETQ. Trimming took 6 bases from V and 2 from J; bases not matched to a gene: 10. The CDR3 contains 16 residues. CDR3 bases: TGCGCCAGCACCCCCCCGGGAGGGGAGGCCTACAATGAGCAGTTCTTC. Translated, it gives CASTPPGGEAYNEQFF. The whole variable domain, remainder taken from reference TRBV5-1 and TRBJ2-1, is KAGVTQTPRYLIKTRGQQVTLSCSPISGHRSVSWYQQTPGQGLQFLFEYFSETQRNKGNFPGRFSGRQFSNSRSEMNVSTLELGDSALYLCASTPPGGEAYNEQFFGPGTRLTVL.

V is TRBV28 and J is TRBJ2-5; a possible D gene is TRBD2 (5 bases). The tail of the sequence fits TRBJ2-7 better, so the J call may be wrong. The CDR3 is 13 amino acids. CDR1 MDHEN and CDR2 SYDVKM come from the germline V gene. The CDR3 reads CASSPGDSYEQYF. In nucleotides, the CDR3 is TGTGCCAGCAGTCCCGGGGACTCCTACGAGCAGTACTTC.

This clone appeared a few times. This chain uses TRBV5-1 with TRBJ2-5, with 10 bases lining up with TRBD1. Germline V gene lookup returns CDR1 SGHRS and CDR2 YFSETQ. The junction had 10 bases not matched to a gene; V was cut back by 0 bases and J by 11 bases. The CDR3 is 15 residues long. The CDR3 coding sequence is TGCGCCAGCAGCTTGGCCGGGGGACAGGGGACGGAGCAGTACTTC. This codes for CASSLAGGQGTEQYF. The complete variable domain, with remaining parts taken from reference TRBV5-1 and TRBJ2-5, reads KAGVTQTPRYLIKTRGQQVTLSCSPISGHRSVSWYQQTPGQGLQFLFEYFSETQRNKGNFPGRFSGRQFSNSRSEMNVSTLELGDSALYLCASSLAGGQGTEQYFGPGTRLLVL.

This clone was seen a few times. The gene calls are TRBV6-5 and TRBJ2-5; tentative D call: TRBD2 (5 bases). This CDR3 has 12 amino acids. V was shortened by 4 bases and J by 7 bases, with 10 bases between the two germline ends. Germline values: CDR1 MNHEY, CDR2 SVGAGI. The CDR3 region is CASSFPGGTQYF. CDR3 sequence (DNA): TGTGCCAGCAGTTTCCCCGGAGGGACCCAGTACTTC.

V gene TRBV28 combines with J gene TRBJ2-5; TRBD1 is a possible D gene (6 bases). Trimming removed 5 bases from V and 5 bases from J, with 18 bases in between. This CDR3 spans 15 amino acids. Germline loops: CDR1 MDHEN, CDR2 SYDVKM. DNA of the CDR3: TGTGCCAGCAGTACAAGAGACAGGTTTATTGAGACCCAGTACTTC. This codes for CASSTRDRFIETQYF. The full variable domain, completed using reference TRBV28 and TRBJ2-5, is DVKVTQSSRYLVKRTGEKVFLECVQDMDHENMFWYRQDPGLGLRLIYFSYDVKMKEKGDIPEGYSVSREKKERFSLILESASTNQTSMYLCASSTRDRFIETQYFGPGTRLLVL.

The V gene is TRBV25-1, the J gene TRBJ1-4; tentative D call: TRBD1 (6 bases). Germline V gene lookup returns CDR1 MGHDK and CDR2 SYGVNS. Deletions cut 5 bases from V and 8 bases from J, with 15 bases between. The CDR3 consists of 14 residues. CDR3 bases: TGTGCCAGCAGTTTTTCAGGGGATGTCGAAAAACTGTTTTTT. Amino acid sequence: CASSFSGDVEKLFF.

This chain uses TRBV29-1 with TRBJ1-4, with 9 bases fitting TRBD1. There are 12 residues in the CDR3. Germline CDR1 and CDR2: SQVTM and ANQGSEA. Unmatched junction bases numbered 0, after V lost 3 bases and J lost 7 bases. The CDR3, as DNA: TGCAGCGTTGAGGACAGGGGTGAAAAACTGTTTTTT. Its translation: CSVEDRGEKLFF. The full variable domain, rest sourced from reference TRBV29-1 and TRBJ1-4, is SAVISQKPSRDICQRGTSLTIQCQVDSQVTMMFWYRQQPGQSLTLIATANQGSEATYESGFVIDKFPISRPNLTFSTLTVSNMSPEDSSIYLCSVEDRGEKLFFGSGTQLSVL.

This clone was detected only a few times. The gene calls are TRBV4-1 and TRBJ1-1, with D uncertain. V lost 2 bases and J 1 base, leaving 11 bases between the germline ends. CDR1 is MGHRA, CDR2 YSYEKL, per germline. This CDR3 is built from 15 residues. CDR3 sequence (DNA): TGCGCCAGCAGCCAACGGCTTACAGAGAACACTGAAGCTTTCTTT. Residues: CASSQRLTENTEAFF.

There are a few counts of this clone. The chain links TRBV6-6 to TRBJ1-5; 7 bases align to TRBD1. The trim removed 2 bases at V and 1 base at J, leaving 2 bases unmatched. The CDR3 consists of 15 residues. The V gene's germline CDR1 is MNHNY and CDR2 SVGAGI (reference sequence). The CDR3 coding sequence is TGTGCCAGCAGTTACCTGGGACAGAGCAATCAGCCCCAGCATTTT. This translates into CASSYLGQSNQPQHF.

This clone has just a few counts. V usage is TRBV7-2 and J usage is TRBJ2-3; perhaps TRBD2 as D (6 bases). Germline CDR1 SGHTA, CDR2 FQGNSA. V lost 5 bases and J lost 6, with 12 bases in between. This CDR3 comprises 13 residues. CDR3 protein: CASSRGNADTQYF. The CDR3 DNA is TGTGCCAGCAGCCGGGGGAATGCGGATACGCAGTATTTT. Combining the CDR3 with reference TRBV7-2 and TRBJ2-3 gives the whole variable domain GAGVSQSPSNKVTEKGKDVELRCDPISGHTALYWYRQSLGQGLEFLIYFQGNSAPDKSGLPSDRFSAERTGGSVSTLTIQRTQQEDSAVYLCASSRGNADTQYFGPGTRLTVL.

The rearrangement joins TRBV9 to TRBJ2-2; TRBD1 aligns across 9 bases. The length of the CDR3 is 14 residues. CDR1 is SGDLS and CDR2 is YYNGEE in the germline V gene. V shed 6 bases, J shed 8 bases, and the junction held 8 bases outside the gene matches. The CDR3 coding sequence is TGTGCCAGCACCCCAACAGGGGGCGGGGGGGAGCTGTTTTTT. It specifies CASTPTGGGGELFF.

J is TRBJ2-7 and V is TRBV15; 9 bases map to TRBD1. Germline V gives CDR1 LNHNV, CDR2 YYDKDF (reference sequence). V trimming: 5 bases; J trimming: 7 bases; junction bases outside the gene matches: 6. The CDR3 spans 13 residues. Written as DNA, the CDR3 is TGTGCCACCAGCGTTCGGACAGGGGAAGAGCAGTACTTC. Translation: CATSVRTGEEQYF.

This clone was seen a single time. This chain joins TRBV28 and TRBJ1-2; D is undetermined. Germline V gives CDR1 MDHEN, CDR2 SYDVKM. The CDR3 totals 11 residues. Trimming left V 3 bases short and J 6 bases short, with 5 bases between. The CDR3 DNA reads TGTGCCAGCAGTTTGGCGGATGGCTACACCTTC. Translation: CASSLADGYTF.